This record concerns one T cell receptor beta chain sequence. Its antigen is currently unknown. This sample stems from a study of long-term antiretroviral therapy in people with HIV. Regarding the study as a whole: Although diversity increased after ART, it remained lower than in transplant donor controls. Older ART regimens may have been in use when blood was drawn between about 2003 and 2017. Adherence to ART, viral resistance and therapy changes lacked any data.

Survey-level immunoSEQ v3.0 assays were run. Data came from immunoSEQ multiplex PCR; TCRdb stores just in-frame clones and leaves some out. The sample lists about 15,000 clones, roughly four fifths occurring once. Trimming shortened V by 2 bases and J by 1 base, and 8 bases separated the two germline ends. The CDR3 covers 14 residues. Germline V gene lookup returns CDR1 MDHEN and CDR2 SYDVKM. Before they underwent DNA extraction, samples held about 1-10 million cryopreserved PBMC. The sample in question was unsorted PBMCs, obtained 0.3 years after starting antiretroviral therapy. This sequence joins TRBV28 and TRBJ1-2; no firm D call. The TCR comes from a man between 18 and 29 years old with HIV. The CDR3 spells CASSLPKVNYGYTF. CDR3 bases: TGTGCCAGCAGTTTACCCAAAGTTAACTATGGCTACACCTTC.